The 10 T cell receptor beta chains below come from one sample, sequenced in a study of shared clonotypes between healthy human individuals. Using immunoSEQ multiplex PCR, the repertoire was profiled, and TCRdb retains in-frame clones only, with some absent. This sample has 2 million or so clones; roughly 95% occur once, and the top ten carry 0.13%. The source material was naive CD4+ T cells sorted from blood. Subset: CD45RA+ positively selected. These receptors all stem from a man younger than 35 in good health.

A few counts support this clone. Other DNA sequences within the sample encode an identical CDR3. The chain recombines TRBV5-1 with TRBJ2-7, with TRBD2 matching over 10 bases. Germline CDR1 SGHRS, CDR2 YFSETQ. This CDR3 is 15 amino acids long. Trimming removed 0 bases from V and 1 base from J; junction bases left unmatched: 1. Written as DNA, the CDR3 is TGCGCCAGCAGCTTGGGGACTAGCGGTTCCTACGAGCAGTACTTC. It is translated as CASSLGTSGSYEQYF.

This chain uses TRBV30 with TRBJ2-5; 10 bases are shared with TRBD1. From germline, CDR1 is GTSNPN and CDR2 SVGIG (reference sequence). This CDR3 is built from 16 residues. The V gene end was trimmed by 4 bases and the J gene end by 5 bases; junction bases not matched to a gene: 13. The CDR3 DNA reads TGTGCCTGGACCTCGAAGCCGGGACAGGGGAAGGAGACCCAGTACTTC. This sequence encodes CAWTSKPGQGKETQYF.

The CDR3 protein is CASSLQGYTYEQYF. CDR3 sequence (DNA): TGTGCCAGCAGTTTACAGGGGTATACCTACGAGCAGTACTTC. J is TRBJ2-7 and V is TRBV6-5, with TRBD1 matching over 7 bases. CDR3 length equals 14 residues. Trimming cost V 4 bases and J 2 bases; bases outside gene matches: 5. Looked up from germline, CDR1 is MNHEY and CDR2 is SVGAGI.

The CDR3 region is CASSLAGGGAKNIQYF. The CDR3 DNA reads as TGTGCCAGCAGCTTAGCTGGCGGAGGAGCCAAAAACATTCAGTACTTC. The genes are TRBV7-9 and TRBJ2-4; D might be TRBD2 (5 bases). Trimming cost V 0 bases and J 0 bases, with 9 bases left between them. The CDR3 is made up of 16 amino acids. Germline values: CDR1 SEHNR, CDR2 FQNEAQ (reference sequence).

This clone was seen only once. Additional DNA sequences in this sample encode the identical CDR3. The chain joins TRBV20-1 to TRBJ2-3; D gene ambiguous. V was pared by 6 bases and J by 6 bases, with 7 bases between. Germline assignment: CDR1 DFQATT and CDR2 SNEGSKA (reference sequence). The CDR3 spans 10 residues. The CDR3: CSARRDTQYF. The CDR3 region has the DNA TGCAGTGCGAGAAGGGATACGCAGTATTTT.

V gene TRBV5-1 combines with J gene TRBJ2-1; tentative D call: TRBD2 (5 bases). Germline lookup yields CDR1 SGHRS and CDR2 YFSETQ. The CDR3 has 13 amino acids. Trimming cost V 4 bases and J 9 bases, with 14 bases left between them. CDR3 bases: TGCGCCAGCAGCCCATCTACTAGTCTTGAGCAGTTCTTC. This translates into CASSPSTSLEQFF.

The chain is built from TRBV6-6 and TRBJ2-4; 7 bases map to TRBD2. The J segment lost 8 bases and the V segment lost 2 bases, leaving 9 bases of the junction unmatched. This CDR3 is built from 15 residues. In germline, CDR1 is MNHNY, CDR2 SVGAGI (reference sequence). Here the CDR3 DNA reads TGTGCCAGCAGTTACGGTGGGAGGGCCGGGGACATTCAGTACTTC. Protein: CASSYGGRAGDIQYF.

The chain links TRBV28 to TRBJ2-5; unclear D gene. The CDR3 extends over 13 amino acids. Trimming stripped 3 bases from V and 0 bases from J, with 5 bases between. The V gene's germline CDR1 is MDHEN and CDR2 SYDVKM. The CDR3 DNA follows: TGTGCCAGCAGTTTCCGTAACCAAGAGACCCAGTACTTC. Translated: CASSFRNQETQYF.

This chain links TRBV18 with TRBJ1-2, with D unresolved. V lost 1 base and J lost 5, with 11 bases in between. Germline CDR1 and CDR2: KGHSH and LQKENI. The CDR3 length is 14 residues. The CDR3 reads CASSPLGERYGYTF. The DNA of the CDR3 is TGTGCCAGCTCACCACTCGGGGAGCGGTATGGCTACACCTTC.

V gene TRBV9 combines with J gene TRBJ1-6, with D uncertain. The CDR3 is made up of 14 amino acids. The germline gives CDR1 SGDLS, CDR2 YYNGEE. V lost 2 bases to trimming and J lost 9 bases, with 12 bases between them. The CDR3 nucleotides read TGTGCCAGCAGCGTCGAGCTGGGTGTTTCACCCCTCCACTTT. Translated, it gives CASSVELGVSPLHF.